Following are 21 T cell receptor beta chains from one sample sequenced in a study of identical twins. TCRdb fed the 5' RACE reads into MiXCR, producing one record per CDR3 protein. The table has around 530,000 distinct CDR3 sequences, about 16% seen once. These data were also reused for a study on yellow fever vaccine responses in identical twins.

Sequencing input: CD4+ T cells sorted from blood. The receptors were sampled from a woman under 30 in good health.

The chain employs TRBV29-1 and TRBJ2-7; TRBD1 matches at 9 bases. The germline gives CDR1 SQVTM, CDR2 ANQGSEA. The CDR3 length is 15 residues. V lost 4 bases and J lost 0; bases outside the gene matches: 7. The CDR3 bases are TGCAGCGTTGGATCAGGACAGGGGTACTCCTACGAGCAGTACTTC. It encodes CSVGSGQGYSYEQYF.

This clonotype has a count of ten or more. The chain has TRBV20-1 and TRBJ1-4; D is unclear. The V end was cut by 4 bases, the J end by 0 bases, with 12 bases between. CDR3 length equals 15 residues. Germline-derived CDR1 and CDR2 are DFQATT and SNEGSKA (reference sequence). The CDR3 reads CSATSPKATNEKLFF. DNA of the CDR3: TGCAGTGCTACGTCCCCCAAAGCAACTAATGAAAAACTGTTTTTT.

The J gene is TRBJ1-5, the V gene TRBV20-1; D is possibly TRBD1 (6 bases). The V end was cut by 5 bases, the J end by 11 bases, with 19 bases between. The CDR3 has 13 residues. Germline V gene lookup returns CDR1 DFQATT and CDR2 SNEGSKA (reference sequence). In nucleotides, the CDR3 is TGCAGTGCTGGGGGGCTCACCACCGACGCCCAGCATTTT. It encodes CSAGGLTTDAQHF.

The chain links TRBV20-1 to TRBJ2-3; tentatively, D is TRBD2 (6 bases). The V end was cut by 2 bases, the J end by 1 base, with 10 bases between. Per germline, CDR1 DFQATT and CDR2 SNEGSKA (reference sequence). This CDR3 is 14 amino acids long. CDR3 in amino acids: CSARWRGRTDTQYF. In DNA form, the CDR3 reads TGCAGTGCTAGATGGCGGGGACGCACAGATACGCAGTATTTT.

V usage is TRBV20-1 and J usage is TRBJ2-6; 8 nucleotides agree with TRBD1. CDR1 is DFQATT and CDR2 is SNEGSKA in the germline V gene (reference sequence). V shed 0 bases, J shed 1 base, and the junction held 5 bases outside the gene matches. The CDR3 is made up of 17 amino acids. CDR3 nucleotides: TGCAGTGCTAGAGATCGACGACAGGGGTCTGGGGCCAACGTCCTGACTTTC. Translation gives CSARDRRQGSGANVLTF.

The genes are TRBV5-1 and TRBJ1-1; D is unresolved. The CDR3 covers 16 residues. The V end was cut by 0 bases, the J end by 1 base, with 13 bases between. In germline, CDR1 is SGHRS, CDR2 YFSETQ. CDR3 nucleotide sequence: TGCGCCAGCAGCTTGGTGGGAGTGCGGGAGAACACTGAAGCTTTCTTT. Translation gives CASSLVGVRENTEAFF.

This chain joins TRBV20-1 and TRBJ2-7; D gene unclear. V was pared by 5 bases and J by 4 bases, with 9 bases between. The CDR3 is 11 amino acids. Germline V gene data show CDR1 as DFQATT and CDR2 as SNEGSKA (reference sequence). The CDR3 DNA is TGCAGTGCTTGCAGCGAGTACGAGCAGTACGTC. Its protein is CSACSEYEQYV.

This clonotype has more than one count but fewer than ten. The V and J genes are TRBV7-9 and TRBJ2-1, with a weak D call TRBD2 (6 bases). Germline values: CDR1 SEHNR, CDR2 FQNEAQ (reference sequence). This CDR3 spans 12 amino acids. Here the CDR3 DNA reads TGTTCAGGAGGGGCCTCCTACAATGAGCAGTTCTTC. Its translation is CSGGASYNEQFF.

V is TRBV12-3 or TRBV12-4 and J is TRBJ1-1, with D possibly TRBD1 on 5 matching bases. V was shortened by 3 bases and J by 1 base, with 12 bases between the two germline ends. This CDR3 spans 15 amino acids. The CDR3 spells CASSFAGRKNTEAFF. CDR3 bases: TGTGCCAGCAGTTTCGCGGGACGGAAGAACACTGAAGCTTTCTTT.

This clonotype was observed a few times. The chain couples TRBV25-1 to TRBJ2-5; D gene uncertain. Germline lookup yields CDR1 MGHDK and CDR2 SYGVNS. This CDR3 contains 14 residues. V was shortened by 6 bases and J by 2 bases, with 13 bases between the two germline ends. In DNA, the CDR3 is TGTGCCAGCAGAGGGAAAGGAGCTCAAGAGACCCAGTACTTC. Protein: CASRGKGAQETQYF.

This clonotype was observed a handful of times. The rearrangement links TRBV9 to TRBJ2-3, with D perhaps TRBD1 (5 bases). The germline gives CDR1 SGDLS, CDR2 YYNGEE. This CDR3 spans 14 amino acids. The ends were cut back, 0 bases at V and 2 bases at J, with 7 bases in the middle. CDR3 nucleotide sequence: TGTGCCAGCAGCGTAGGGGGCCTCACAGATACGCAGTATTTT. It codes for CASSVGGLTDTQYF.

This clonotype was counted only a few times. CDR3 sequence reads: CASRGTANNEQFF. CDR3 sequence (DNA): TGTGCCAGCAGAGGGACGGCCAACAATGAGCAGTTCTTC. The rearrangement joins TRBV2 to TRBJ2-1, with D perhaps given as TRBD1 or TRBD2 (5 bases each). CDR1 is SNHLY and CDR2 is FYNNEI in the germline V gene. The CDR3 is made up of 13 amino acids. V lost 6 bases and J lost 5, with 11 bases in between. Using reference TRBV2 and TRBJ2-1 for the parts outside the CDR3, the full variable domain is EPEVTQTPSHQVTQMGQEVILRCVPISNHLYFYWYRQILGQKVEFLVSFYNNEISEKSEIFDDQFSVERPDGSNFTLKIRSTKLEDSAMYFCASRGTANNEQFFGPGTRLTVL.

V and J are TRBV5-1 and TRBJ1-1; D gene uncertain. Between the trimmed V and J ends, which lost 6 bases and 4 bases, there was a span of 16 bases. Germline values: CDR1 SGHRS, CDR2 YFSETQ. This CDR3 is 14 amino acids long. CDR3 residues: CASTYQFGSTEAFF. DNA for the CDR3: TGCGCCAGCACCTATCAATTCGGGAGCACTGAAGCTTTCTTT.

J is TRBJ2-7 and V is TRBV20-1; 7 nucleotides line up with TRBD2. Germline-derived CDR1 and CDR2 are DFQATT and SNEGSKA (reference sequence). This CDR3 is built from 15 residues. The junction had 11 bases not matched to a gene; V was cut back by 2 bases and J by 4 bases. In DNA, the CDR3 is TGCAGTGCTAGAAAAGGGACTTCGGGGGGATACGAGCAGTACTTC. Protein sequence: CSARKGTSGGYEQYF.

This clonotype occurred a few times. The chain couples TRBV28 to TRBJ2-2, with a tentative D call TRBD2 (5 bases). Per the germline V gene, CDR1 is MDHEN and CDR2 is SYDVKM. Trimming stripped 8 bases from V and 8 bases from J, with 12 bases between. The CDR3 covers 12 residues. The CDR3 spells CASRRPGGELFF. The CDR3 nucleotides are TGTGCCAGCCGGAGGCCCGGAGGGGAGCTGTTTTTT.

This clonotype was detected once. J is TRBJ2-5 and V is TRBV12-3 or TRBV12-4; possible D gene TRBD1, 6 bases. The CDR3 loop spans 13 amino acids. The ends were cut back, 6 bases at V and 3 bases at J, with 11 bases in the middle. This chain's CDR3 is CASRYAGEETQYF. CDR3 coding DNA: TGTGCCAGCAGATACGCAGGGGAAGAGACCCAGTACTTC.

This clonotype has only a few counts. The chain combines TRBV28 with TRBJ2-1; 8 bases are a match to TRBD2. The CDR3 has 16 residues. CDR1 and CDR2 (germline): MDHEN, SYDVKM. J was trimmed by 4 bases and V by 1 base; bases with no gene match: 6. In DNA form, the CDR3 reads TGTGCCAGCAGTTTATTCGTTAGCGGGACATACAATGAGCAGTTCTTC. Amino acid sequence: CASSLFVSGTYNEQFF.

In its sample, this clonotype was seen many times. The chain recombines TRBV12-3 or TRBV12-4 with TRBJ2-5, with 7 bases lining up with TRBD1. The CDR3 sequence is 11 residues long. The junction had 2 bases not matched to a gene; V was cut back by 8 bases and J by 5 bases. As DNA, the CDR3 is TGTGCCAGCCGCAGGGGGGAGACCCAGTACTTC. Translation gives CASRRGETQYF.

This clonotype occurred once. This sequence joins TRBV20-1 and TRBJ2-7; 8 bases line up with TRBD2. This CDR3 has 16 amino acids. V was pared by 4 bases and J by 1 base, with 12 bases of the junction left unmatched. Looked up from germline, CDR1 is DFQATT and CDR2 is SNEGSKA (reference sequence). The CDR3 spells CSAMPDHSGNSYEQYF. CDR3 nucleotide sequence: TGCAGTGCTATGCCCGACCATAGCGGGAATTCCTACGAGCAGTACTTC.

This chain joins TRBV20-1 and TRBJ1-1, with D unresolved. Germline lookup yields CDR1 DFQATT and CDR2 SNEGSKA (reference sequence). V dropped 5 bases and J dropped 4 bases, with 14 bases sitting between them. This CDR3 is built from 13 residues. The CDR3, as DNA: TGCAGTGCTCCCCTCCTTGGGTTCACTGAAGCTTTCTTT. Translated: CSAPLLGFTEAFF.

This clonotype has a handful of counts. The gene calls are TRBV10-3 and TRBJ2-3; 8 bases fit TRBD2. CDR3 size: 18 residues. CDR1 and CDR2 (germline): ENHRY, SYGVKD. The V and J ends lost 4 bases and 3 bases, in that order; junction bases with no gene match: 15. CDR3 loop: CAISGPRGQRGRTDTQYF. DNA for the CDR3: TGTGCCATCAGTGGACCGCGGGGGCAGCGGGGGAGGACAGATACGCAGTATTTT.